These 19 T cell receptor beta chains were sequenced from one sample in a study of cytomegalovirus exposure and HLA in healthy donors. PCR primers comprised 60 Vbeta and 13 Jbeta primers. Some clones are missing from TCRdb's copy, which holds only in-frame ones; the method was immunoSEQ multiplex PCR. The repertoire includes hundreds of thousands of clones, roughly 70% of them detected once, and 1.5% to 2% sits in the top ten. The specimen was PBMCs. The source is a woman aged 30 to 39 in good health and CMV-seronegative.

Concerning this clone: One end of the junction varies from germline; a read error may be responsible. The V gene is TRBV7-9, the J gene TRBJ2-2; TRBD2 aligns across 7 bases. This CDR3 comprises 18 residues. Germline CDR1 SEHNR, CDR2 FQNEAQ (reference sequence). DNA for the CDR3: TGTTCCAGCAGCTTCCCTCCTAGCGGTAGACCGAACACCGGGGAGCTGTTTTTT. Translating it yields CSSSFPPSGRPNTGELFF.

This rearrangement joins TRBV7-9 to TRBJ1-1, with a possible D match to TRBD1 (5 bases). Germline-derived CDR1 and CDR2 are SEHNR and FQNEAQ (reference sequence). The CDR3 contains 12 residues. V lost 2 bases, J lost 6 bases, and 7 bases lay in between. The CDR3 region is CASSLQGSEAFF. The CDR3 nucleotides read TGTGCCAGCAGCTTACAGGGTTCTGAAGCTTTCTTT.

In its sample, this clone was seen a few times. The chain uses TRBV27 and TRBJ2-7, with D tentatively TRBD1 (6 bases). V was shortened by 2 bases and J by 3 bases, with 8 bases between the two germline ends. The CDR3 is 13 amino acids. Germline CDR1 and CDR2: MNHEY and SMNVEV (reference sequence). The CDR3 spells CASSLTRGYEQYF. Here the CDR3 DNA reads TGTGCCAGCAGTTTAACCAGGGGCTACGAGCAGTACTTC.

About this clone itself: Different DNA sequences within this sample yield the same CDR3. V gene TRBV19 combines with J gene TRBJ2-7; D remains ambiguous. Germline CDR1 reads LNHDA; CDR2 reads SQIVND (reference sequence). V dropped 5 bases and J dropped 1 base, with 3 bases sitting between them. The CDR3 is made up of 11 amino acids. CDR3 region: CASSQSYEQYF. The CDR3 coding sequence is TGTGCCAGTAGTCAGTCCTACGAGCAGTACTTC.

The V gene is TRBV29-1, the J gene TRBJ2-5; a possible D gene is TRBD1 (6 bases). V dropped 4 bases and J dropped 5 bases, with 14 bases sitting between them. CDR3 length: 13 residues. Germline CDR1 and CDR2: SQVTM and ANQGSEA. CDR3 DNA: TGCAGCGTTGGAGGACAGCCTCGGGAGACCCAGTACTTC. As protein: CSVGGQPRETQYF.

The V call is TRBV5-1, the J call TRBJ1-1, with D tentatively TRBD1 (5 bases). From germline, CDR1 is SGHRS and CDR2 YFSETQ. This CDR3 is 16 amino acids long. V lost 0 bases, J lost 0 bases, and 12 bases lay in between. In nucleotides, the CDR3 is TGCGCCAGCAGCTTGGCGAATTGGACACTGAACACTGAAGCTTTCTTT. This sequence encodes CASSLANWTLNTEAFF.

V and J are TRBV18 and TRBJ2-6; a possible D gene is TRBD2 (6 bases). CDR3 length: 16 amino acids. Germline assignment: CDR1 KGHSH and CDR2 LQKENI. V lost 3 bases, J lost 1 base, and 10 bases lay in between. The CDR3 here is CASSPRGGSGANVLTF. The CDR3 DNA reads TGTGCCAGCTCACCGAGGGGAGGTTCTGGGGCCAACGTCCTGACTTTC.

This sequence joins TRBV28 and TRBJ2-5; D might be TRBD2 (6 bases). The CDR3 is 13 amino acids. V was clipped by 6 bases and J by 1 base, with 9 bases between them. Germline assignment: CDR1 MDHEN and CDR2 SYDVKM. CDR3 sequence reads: CASRWDFQETQYF. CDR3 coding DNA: TGTGCCAGCAGGTGGGACTTCCAAGAGACCCAGTACTTC.

The DNA of the CDR3 is TGTGCCAGCAGTGAAGCGCTGGGCATCTCTGGAAACACCATATATTTT. It translates to CASSEALGISGNTIYF. The chain couples TRBV6-1 to TRBJ1-3, with D unresolved. V lost 0 bases to trimming and J lost 0 bases, with 9 bases between them. Germline lookup yields CDR1 MNHNS and CDR2 SASEGT. This CDR3 contains 16 residues.

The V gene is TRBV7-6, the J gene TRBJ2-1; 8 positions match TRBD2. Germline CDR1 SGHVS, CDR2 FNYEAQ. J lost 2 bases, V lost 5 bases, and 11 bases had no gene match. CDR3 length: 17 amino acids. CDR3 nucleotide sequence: TGTGCCAGCAGCAGCGGGAGCAGGGGAGATACCTACAATGAGCAGTTCTTC. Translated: CASSSGSRGDTYNEQFF.

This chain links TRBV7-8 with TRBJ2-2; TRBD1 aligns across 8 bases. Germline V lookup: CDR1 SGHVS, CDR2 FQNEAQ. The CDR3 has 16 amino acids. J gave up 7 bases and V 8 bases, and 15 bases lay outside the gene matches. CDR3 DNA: TGTGCCAGCGCTCCGGCCCGGGACAGGAGCGGCGGGGAGCTGTTTTTT. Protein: CASAPARDRSGGELFF. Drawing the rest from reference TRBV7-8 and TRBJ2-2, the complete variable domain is GAGVSQSPRYKVAKRGQDVALRCDPISGHVSLFWYQQALGQGPEFLTYFQNEAQLDKSGLPSDRFFAERPEGSVSTLKIQRTQQEDSAVYLCASAPARDRSGGELFFGEGSRLTVL.

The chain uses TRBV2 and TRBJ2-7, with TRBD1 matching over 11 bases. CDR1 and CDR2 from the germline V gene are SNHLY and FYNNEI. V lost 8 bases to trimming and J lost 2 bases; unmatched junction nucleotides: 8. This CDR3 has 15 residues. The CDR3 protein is CASFDPGQGAYEQYF. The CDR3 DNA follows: TGTGCCAGCTTCGATCCGGGACAGGGGGCCTACGAGCAGTACTTC.

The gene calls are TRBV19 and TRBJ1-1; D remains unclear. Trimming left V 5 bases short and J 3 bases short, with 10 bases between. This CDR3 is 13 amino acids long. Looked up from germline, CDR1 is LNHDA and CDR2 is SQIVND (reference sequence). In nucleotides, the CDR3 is TGTGCCAGTAGTTCCGGGTTCGACACTGAAGCTTTCTTT. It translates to CASSSGFDTEAFF.

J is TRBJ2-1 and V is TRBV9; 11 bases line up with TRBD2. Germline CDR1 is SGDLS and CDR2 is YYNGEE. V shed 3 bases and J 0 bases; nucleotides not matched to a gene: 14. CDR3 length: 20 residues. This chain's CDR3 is CASSAEASGRFSSSYNEQFF. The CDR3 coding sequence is TGTGCCAGCAGCGCAGAGGCTAGCGGGAGGTTTTCGAGCTCCTACAATGAGCAGTTCTTC.

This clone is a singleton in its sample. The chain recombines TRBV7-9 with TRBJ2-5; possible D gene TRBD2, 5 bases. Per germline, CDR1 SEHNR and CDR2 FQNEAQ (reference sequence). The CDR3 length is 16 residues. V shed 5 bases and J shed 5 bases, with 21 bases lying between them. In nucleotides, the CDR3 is TGTGCCAGCAGCCCCCTTCGAGGGCCAAACTGGGAGACCCAGTACTTC. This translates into CASSPLRGPNWETQYF. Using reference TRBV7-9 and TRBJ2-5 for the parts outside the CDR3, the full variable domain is DTGVSQNPRHKITKRGQNVTFRCDPISEHNRLYWYRQTLGQGPEFLTYFQNEAQLEKSRLLSDRFSAERPKGSFSTLEIQRTEQGDSAMYLCASSPLRGPNWETQYFGPGTRLLVL.

The CDR3 protein is CASSSITGIGNTIYF. As DNA, the CDR3 is TGTGCCAGCTCCTCCATAACAGGGATTGGAAACACCATATATTTT. The chain uses TRBV18 and TRBJ1-3, with D maybe TRBD1 (6 bases). This CDR3 has 15 amino acids. The germline CDR1 and CDR2 sequences are KGHSH and LQKENI. Trimming stripped 6 bases from V and 3 bases from J, with 15 bases between.

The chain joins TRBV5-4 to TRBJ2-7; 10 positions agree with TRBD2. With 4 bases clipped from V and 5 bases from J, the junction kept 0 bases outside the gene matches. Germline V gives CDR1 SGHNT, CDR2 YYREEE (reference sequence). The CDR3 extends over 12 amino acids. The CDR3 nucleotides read TGTGCCAGCAGCGGACTAGCGGACGAGCAGTACTTC. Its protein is CASSGLADEQYF.

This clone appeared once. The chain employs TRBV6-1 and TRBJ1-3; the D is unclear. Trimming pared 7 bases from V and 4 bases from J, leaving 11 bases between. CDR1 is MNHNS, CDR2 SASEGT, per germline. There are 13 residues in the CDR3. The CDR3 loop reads CASTYGTGNTIYF. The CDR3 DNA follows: TGTGCCAGCACATATGGTACAGGAAACACCATATATTTT.

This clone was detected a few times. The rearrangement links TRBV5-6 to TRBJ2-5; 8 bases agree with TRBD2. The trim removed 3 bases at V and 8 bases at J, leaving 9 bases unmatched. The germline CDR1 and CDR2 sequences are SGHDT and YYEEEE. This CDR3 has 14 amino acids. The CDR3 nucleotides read TGTGCCAGCAGCTCCAGCGGGAGTGGAGACACCCAGTACTTC. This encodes CASSSSGSGDTQYF.